The entry below gives a single T cell receptor beta chain sequence along with its context. What it recognizes is unknown. Profiled with immunoSEQ multiplex PCR; TCRdb holds only in-frame clones, not every one. The sample yields fewer than 800,000 clones, about 90% seen once. The CDR3 consists of 16 residues. Germline V lookup: CDR1 SGHVS, CDR2 FQNEAQ. Unmatched junction bases numbered 10, after V lost 5 bases and J lost 6 bases. This sample stems from a study of Ad26.COV2.S vaccination and SARS-CoV-2 variants. Study summary: Donor got 5x10^10 or 1x10^11 viral particles of Ad26.COV2.S.

Overall study findings and caveats: The TCR breadth and depth analyses may have understated or missed part of the total T cell responses. Responses of spike-specific T cells (both CD8+ and CD4+) reportedly showed substantial breadth after vaccination.

Treatment reported: about 20 received Ad26.COV2.S at low or high dose, single or two shots; about 5 received placebo; per-sample allocation not given. Sampling was done on day 63 after the first vaccine or placebo injection. The individual, an adult aged 18-55 years, was a donor in Boston. V gene TRBV7-8 combines with J gene TRBJ2-2; 9 nucleotides align to TRBD1. The specimen was peripheral blood, collected in a trial of Ad26.COV2.S vaccine versus placebo. The source of this sequence is a person aged 18-60 years who received the Ad26.COV2.S COVID-19 vaccine or a placebo. The chain's CDR3 is CASSVTNRGLAGELFF. CDR3 in DNA: TGTGCCAGCAGCGTAACTAACAGGGGGCTTGCCGGGGAGCTGTTTTTT. The full variable domain, its missing parts supplied by reference TRBV7-8 and TRBJ2-2, is GAGVSQSPRYKVAKRGQDVALRCDPISGHVSLFWYQQALGQGPEFLTYFQNEAQLDKSGLPSDRFFAERPEGSVSTLKIQRTQQEDSAVYLCASSVTNRGLAGELFFGEGSRLTVL.